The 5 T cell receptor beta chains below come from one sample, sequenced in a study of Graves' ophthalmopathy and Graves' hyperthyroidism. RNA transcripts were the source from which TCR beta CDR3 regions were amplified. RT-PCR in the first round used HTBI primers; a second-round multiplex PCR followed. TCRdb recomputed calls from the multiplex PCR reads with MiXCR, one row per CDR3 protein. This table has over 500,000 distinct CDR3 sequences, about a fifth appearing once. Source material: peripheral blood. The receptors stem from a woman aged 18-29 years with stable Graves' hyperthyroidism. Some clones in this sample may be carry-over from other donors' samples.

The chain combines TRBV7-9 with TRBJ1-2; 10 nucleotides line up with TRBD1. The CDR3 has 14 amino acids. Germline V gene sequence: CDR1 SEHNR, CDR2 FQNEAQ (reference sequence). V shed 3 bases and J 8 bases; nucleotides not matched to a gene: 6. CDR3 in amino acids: CASSFVGQGYGYTF. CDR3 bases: TGTGCCAGCAGCTTTGTGGGACAGGGGTACGGCTACACCTTC.

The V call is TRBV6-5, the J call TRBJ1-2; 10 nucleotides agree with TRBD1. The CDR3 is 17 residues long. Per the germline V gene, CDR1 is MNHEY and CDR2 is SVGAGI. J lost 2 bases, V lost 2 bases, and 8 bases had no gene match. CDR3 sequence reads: CASSYRSPGQGNYGYTF. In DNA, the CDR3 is TGTGCCAGCAGTTACCGTTCCCCGGGACAGGGGAACTATGGCTACACCTTC.

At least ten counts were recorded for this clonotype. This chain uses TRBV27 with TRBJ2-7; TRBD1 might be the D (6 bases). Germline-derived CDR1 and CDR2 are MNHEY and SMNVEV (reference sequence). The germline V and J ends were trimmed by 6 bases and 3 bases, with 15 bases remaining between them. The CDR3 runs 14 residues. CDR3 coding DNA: TGTGCCAGCAGCCGATTGGACAGAATCTACGAGCAGTACTTC. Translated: CASSRLDRIYEQYF.

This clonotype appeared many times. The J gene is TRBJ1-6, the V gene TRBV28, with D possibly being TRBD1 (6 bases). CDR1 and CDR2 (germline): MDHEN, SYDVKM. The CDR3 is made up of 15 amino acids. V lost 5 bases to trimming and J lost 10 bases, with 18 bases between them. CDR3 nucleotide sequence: TGTGCCAGCAGTCTTGAGAGTATTACAGGGTCACCCCTCCACTTT. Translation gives CASSLESITGSPLHF.

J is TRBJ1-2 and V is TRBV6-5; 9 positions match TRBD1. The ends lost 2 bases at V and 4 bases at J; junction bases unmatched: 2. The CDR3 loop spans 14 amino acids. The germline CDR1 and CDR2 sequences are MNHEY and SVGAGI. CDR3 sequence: CASSYRTGVYGYTF. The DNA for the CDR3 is TGTGCCAGCAGTTACCGGACAGGGGTCTATGGCTACACCTTC.